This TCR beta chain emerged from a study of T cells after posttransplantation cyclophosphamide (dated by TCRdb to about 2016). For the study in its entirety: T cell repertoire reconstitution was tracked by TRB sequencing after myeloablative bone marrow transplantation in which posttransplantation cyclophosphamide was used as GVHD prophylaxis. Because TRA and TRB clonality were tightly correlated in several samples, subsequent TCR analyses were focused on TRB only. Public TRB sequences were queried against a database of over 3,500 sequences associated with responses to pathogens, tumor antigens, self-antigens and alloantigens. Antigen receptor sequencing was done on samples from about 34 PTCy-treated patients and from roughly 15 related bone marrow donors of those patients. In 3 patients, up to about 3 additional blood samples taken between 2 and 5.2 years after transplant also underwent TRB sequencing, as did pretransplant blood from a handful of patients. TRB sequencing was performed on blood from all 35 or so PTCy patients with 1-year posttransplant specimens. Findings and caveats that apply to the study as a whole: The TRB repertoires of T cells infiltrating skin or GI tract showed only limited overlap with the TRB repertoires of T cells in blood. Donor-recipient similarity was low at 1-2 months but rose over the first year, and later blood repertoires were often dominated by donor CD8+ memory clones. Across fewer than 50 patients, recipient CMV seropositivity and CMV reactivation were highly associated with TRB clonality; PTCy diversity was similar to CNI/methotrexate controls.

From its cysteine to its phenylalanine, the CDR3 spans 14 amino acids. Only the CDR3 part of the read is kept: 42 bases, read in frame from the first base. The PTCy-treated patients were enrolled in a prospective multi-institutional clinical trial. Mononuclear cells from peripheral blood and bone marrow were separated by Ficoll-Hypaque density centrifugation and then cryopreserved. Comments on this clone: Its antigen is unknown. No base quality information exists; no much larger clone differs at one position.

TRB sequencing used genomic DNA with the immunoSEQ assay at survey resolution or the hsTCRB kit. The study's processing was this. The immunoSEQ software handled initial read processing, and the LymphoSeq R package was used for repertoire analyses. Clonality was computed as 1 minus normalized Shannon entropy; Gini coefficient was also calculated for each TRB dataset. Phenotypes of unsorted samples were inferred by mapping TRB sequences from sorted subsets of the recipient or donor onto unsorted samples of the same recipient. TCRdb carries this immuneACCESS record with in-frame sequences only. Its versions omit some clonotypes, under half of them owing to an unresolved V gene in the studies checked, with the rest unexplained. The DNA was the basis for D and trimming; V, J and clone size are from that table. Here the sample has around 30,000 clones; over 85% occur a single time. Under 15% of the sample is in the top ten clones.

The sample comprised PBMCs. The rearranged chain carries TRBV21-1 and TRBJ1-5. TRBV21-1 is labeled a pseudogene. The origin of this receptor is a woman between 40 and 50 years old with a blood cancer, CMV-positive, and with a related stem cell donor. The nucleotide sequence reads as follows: TGTGCCAGCAGCAAAAGGAGTGTGCCCCCACCCCAGCATTTT. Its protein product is CASSKRSVPPPQHF.